The 7 T cell receptor beta chains presented below share a single source sample, sequenced in a study of cytomegalovirus exposure and HLA in healthy donors. 13 Jbeta primers and 60 Vbeta primers were used for the PCR. The table came from immunoSEQ multiplex PCR; TCRdb's copy has only in-frame clones and leaves some out. The sample gives 150,000 to 200,000 clones, roughly 73% of which show up once; around 1.5% is in the top ten. Source material: PBMCs. The receptor set was obtained from a woman aged 30 to 39 in good health and CMV-seronegative.

This clone was observed a single time. This sequence joins TRBV6-5 and TRBJ1-1; 9 nucleotides align to TRBD1. Germline assignment: CDR1 MNHEY and CDR2 SVGAGI. The CDR3 runs 14 residues. The V segment lost 5 bases and the J segment 2 bases; nucleotides outside the gene matches: 3. CDR3 bases: TGTGCCAGCAGTGACAGGGGGGGAAACACTGAAGCTTTCTTT. Translated, it gives CASSDRGGNTEAFF.

V gene TRBV12-5 combines with J gene TRBJ2-7, with 8 bases matching TRBD1. Per germline, CDR1 LGHNT and CDR2 FRNRAP. The CDR3 has 14 amino acids. The junction had 2 bases not matched to a gene; V was cut back by 2 bases and J by 2 bases. The CDR3 DNA follows: TGTGCTAGTGGTTTGATACAGGGGGCCTACGAGCAGTACTTC. Translation gives CASGLIQGAYEQYF.

The J gene is TRBJ1-6, the V gene TRBV28, with D perhaps matching TRBD1 (6 bases). The CDR3 spans 15 residues. From germline, CDR1 is MDHEN and CDR2 SYDVKM. V dropped 5 bases and J dropped 10 bases, with 18 bases sitting between them. For the CDR3, the DNA is TGTGCCAGCAGTGCCGATGAGGGAGGGGGGTCACCCCTCCACTTT. The encoded protein is CASSADEGGGSPLHF.

The chain couples TRBV11-3 to TRBJ2-4; D perhaps matches TRBD1 (6 bases). The V end lost 6 bases, the J end lost 0 bases, and 21 bases lay between the germline ends. This CDR3 comprises 18 residues. CDR1 and CDR2 from the germline V gene are SGHNT and YENEEA. The CDR3 DNA is TGTGCCAGCAGTTTTGCAGACTACAGGGTGGTAGCCAAAAACATTCAGTACTTC. Translating gives CASSFADYRVVAKNIQYF.

This clone was detected once. The chain joins TRBV11-3 to TRBJ1-1; TRBD1 might be the D (5 bases). Per the germline V gene, CDR1 is SGHNT and CDR2 is YENEEA. This CDR3 region has 13 residues. The germline V and J ends were trimmed by 3 bases and 6 bases, with 11 bases remaining between them. The CDR3 DNA follows: TGTGCCAGCAGCTTTCAGGGAGGGGCTGAAGCTTTCTTT. Translation: CASSFQGGAEAFF.

The chain carries TRBV7-9 and TRBJ1-2; tentatively, D is TRBD1 (6 bases). Trimming pared 2 bases from V and 4 bases from J, leaving 11 bases between. CDR3 length: 14 amino acids. In germline, CDR1 is SEHNR, CDR2 FQNEAQ (reference sequence). CDR3 sequence reads: CASSLQDSVYGYTF. DNA for the CDR3: TGTGCCAGCAGCTTACAGGACAGCGTCTATGGCTACACCTTC.

Only one count was recorded for this clone. The chain couples TRBV7-8 to TRBJ1-1; unclear D gene. Germline V gene sequence: CDR1 SGHVS, CDR2 FQNEAQ. CDR3 length: 14 amino acids. Trimming stripped 1 base from V and 3 bases from J, with 9 bases between. CDR3 in DNA: TGTGCCAGCAGCTTAGTTCACAGAGACACTGAAGCTTTCTTT. This translates into CASSLVHRDTEAFF.